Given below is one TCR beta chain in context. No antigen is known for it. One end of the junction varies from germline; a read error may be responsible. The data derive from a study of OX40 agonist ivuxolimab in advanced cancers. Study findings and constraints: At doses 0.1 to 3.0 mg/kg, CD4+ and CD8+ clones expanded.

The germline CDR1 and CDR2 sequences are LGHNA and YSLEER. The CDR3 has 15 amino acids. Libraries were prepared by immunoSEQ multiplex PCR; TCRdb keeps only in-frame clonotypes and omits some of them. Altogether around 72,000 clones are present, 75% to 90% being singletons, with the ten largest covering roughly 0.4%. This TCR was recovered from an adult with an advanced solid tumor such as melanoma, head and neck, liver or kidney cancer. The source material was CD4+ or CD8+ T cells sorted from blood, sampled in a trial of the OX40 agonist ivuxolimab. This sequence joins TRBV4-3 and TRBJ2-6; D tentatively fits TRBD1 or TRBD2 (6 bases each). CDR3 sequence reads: CAGSQGGSGANVLTF. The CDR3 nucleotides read TGCGCCGGCAGCCAAGGGGGGTCTGGGGCCAACGTCCTGACTTTC.